Listed below are T cell receptor beta chains from one sample, sequenced in a study of blood T cell repertoires in COVID-19. Libraries were prepared by immunoSEQ multiplex PCR; TCRdb keeps only in-frame clonotypes and omits some of them. Altogether a few hundred thousand clones are present, about 91% being singletons, with the ten largest covering 1.6%. The sequenced material came from peripheral blood. These receptors originate from a young woman with COVID-19, enrolled during active disease. The CDR3 runs from the conserved cysteine through the conserved F or W. A D gene is named only where the DNA matches it firmly. Clone size appears in some rows only: once, few, many, or a class for an expanded clone.

v_gene	d_gene	abundance	j_gene	CDR3nt	CDR3aa
TRBV2	TRBD2	-	TRBJ2-2	TGTGCCAGCAGTGAGACGGGACTAGCGGGGGGCCCCACCGGGGAGCTGTTTTTT	CASSETGLAGGPTGELFF
TRBV6-6	TRBD1	-	TRBJ1-5	TGTGCCAGCAGTTTCATGACAGGGGGTCAGCCCCAGCATTTT	CASSFMTGGQPQHF
TRBV23-1	TRBD1	-	TRBJ1-5	TGCGCCAGCAGTCAATCTTTGGGACAGAGCAATCAGCCCCAGCATTTT	CASSQSLGQSNQPQHF
TRBV29-1	TRBD2	once	TRBJ2-1	TGCAGCGTTGCTGGGGGGGGGAGGTACAATGAGCAGTTCTTC	CSVAGGGRYNEQFF
TRBV28	TRBD1	-	TRBJ1-1	TGTGCCACCGTTGGGACAGTTGAAGCTTTCTTT	CATVGTVEAFF
TRBV5-1	TRBD1	-	TRBJ2-5	TGCGCCAGCAGCCGGGACAGTTTAGAGACCCAGTACTTC	CASSRDSLETQYF
TRBV5-1	-	-	TRBJ1-2	TGCGCCAGCCGCCTCTTAGCCACTAGCGATGGCTACACCTTC	CASRLLATSDGYTF
TRBV5-4	-	-	TRBJ1-2	TGTGCCAGCAGCTTGGACCGTTTGCTTGCGTCAGGGTCTGGCTACACCTTC	CASSLDRLLASGSGYTF
TRBV7-9	TRBD1	-	TRBJ1-1	TGTGCCAGCAACCGGGAGGGGGCGGGAACTGAAGCTTTCTTT	CASNREGAGTEAFF
TRBV19	TRBD1	-	TRBJ1-2	TGTGCCAGTAGTCTGACAGGGCCCTATGGCTACACCTTC	CASSLTGPYGYTF
TRBV5-1	TRBD1	-	TRBJ1-1	TGCGCCAGCAGCCGAACCGGGACAGCGAACACTGAAGCTTTCTTT	CASSRTGTANTEAFF
TRBV30	TRBD2	-	TRBJ2-2	TGTGCTGTAGACACGCGGGGGATCACCGGGGAGCTGTTTTTT	CAVDTRGITGELFF
TRBV19	-	-	TRBJ2-7	TGTGCCAGTAGTATAGCCCTAGGGGATAGCTCCTACGAGCAGTACTTC	CASSIALGDSSYEQYF
TRBV7-8	TRBD1	-	TRBJ1-2	TGTGCCAGCAGCTTGGGACAGGGGGTCCTTATCTATGGCTACACCTTC	CASSLGQGVLIYGYTF
TRBV27	-	-	TRBJ1-1	TGTGCCAGCAGTTCCGCTAATAGAGGGCGGGCGAACACTGAAGCTTTCTTT	CASSSANRGRANTEAFF
TRBV7-6	TRBD1	-	TRBJ1-5	TGTGCCAGCAGCCTAACGGGACAGAACAATCAGCCCCAGCATTTT	CASSLTGQNNQPQHF
TRBV5-4	-	-	TRBJ1-1	TGTGCCAGCAGCTTGGATGAGGGGAGGACTGAAGCTTTCTTT	CASSLDEGRTEAFF
TRBV6-5	TRBD2	-	TRBJ2-1	TGTGCCAGCAGTTACTCGATGGGAGGGAATGAGCAGTTCTTC	CASSYSMGGNEQFF
TRBV2	-	-	TRBJ2-3	TGTGCCAGCGTCCAGGGAGGTACGCAGTATTTT	CASVQGGTQYF
TRBV7-6	TRBD1	-	TRBJ2-2	TGTGCCAGCAGTCGGGACAGATTAGCGAACACCGGGGAGCTGTTTTTT	CASSRDRLANTGELFF
TRBV6-4	-	-	TRBJ2-3	TGTGCCAGCAGCCCGAGAGGAGGAACAGATACGCAGTATTTT	CASSPRGGTDTQYF
TRBV18	TRBD1	-	TRBJ2-1	TGTGCCAGCTCTCGAGACAGGGTCAATGAGCAGTTCTTC	CASSRDRVNEQFF
TRBV5-4	-	-	TRBJ1-1	TGTGCCAGCAGCTTGGGGGGCGGACTGAACACTGAAGCTTTCTTT	CASSLGGGLNTEAFF
TRBV3-1/TRBV3-2	TRBD1	-	TRBJ1-3	TGTGCCAGCAACCAAGGGGGCAGGGGAAACACCATATATTTT	CASNQGGRGNTIYF
TRBV19	TRBD1	-	TRBJ1-1	TGTGCCAGTAGTATTATATCCAGGGGGATCGCTGAAGCTTTCTTT	CASSIISRGIAEAFF
TRBV19	-	-	TRBJ1-5	TGTGCCAGTAGTGGGTCCCCGGGGGTTCTCCGGCAGCCCCAGCATTTT	CASSGSPGVLRQPQHF
TRBV9	-	-	TRBJ1-2	TGTGCCAGCAGTGGAGATCAGGGTCAGTATGGCTACACCTTC	CASSGDQGQYGYTF
TRBV5-5	-	-	TRBJ2-4	TGTGCCAGCAGCTTGGCACGGGCCGCAGAGGGAAACATTCAGTACTTC	CASSLARAAEGNIQYF
TRBV19	-	-	TRBJ2-1	TGTGCCAGTAGTATAGCCCTGAACAGGGATGAGCAGTTCTTC	CASSIALNRDEQFF
TRBV7-2	-	-	TRBJ1-2	TGTGCCAGCAGCCCCAACCCCCAGGTTGGCTATGGCTACACCTTC	CASSPNPQVGYGYTF
TRBV11-3	TRBD2	-	TRBJ2-1	TGTGCCAGCAGCGAGCGTCGGGCGGGGGGCACCCATGAGCAGTTCTTC	CASSERRAGGTHEQFF
TRBV5-6	TRBD1	-	TRBJ1-5	TGTGCCAGCAGCTTGGCGGGACAGGGGAGAAGCAATCAGCCCCAGCATTTT	CASSLAGQGRSNQPQHF
TRBV6-1	-	-	TRBJ2-1	TGTGCCAGCAGTGGCGACACAGGGAGCCCCTATAATGAGCAGTTCTTC	CASSGDTGSPYNEQFF
TRBV5-1	-	-	TRBJ1-2	TGCGCCAGCAGCTTGTCCCCCCGACAGGCGAGTGGCTACACCTTC	CASSLSPRQASGYTF
TRBV5-6	TRBD2	-	TRBJ2-3	TGTGCCAGCAGCTTGGCCAGCGGGGTGGCAGATACGCAGTATTTT	CASSLASGVADTQYF
TRBV6-1	-	-	TRBJ2-7	TGTGCCAGCAGTGAAGCGCTTCTTATCAGGAAGCAGTACTTC	CASSEALLIRKQYF
TRBV7-2	-	-	TRBJ2-1	TGTGCCAGCAGCTTGTCGCAGGCTGTACATGAGCAGTTCTTC	CASSLSQAVHEQFF
TRBV7-2	TRBD2	-	TRBJ2-3	TGTGCCAGCAGCTTCCGACTAGCGGGGGCCGCAGATACGCAGTATTTT	CASSFRLAGAADTQYF
TRBV7-2	-	few	TRBJ1-2	TGTGCCAGCAGCCCTGGAGGGGCCGGGGCTGGAGGCTACACCTTC	CASSPGGAGAGGYTF
TRBV19	TRBD2	once	TRBJ2-3	TGTGCCAGTAGCCTCGGGGGGGTAGATACGCAGTATTTT	CASSLGGVDTQYF
TRBV5-1	-	-	TRBJ2-1	TGCGCCAGCAGCCGCACTAGGGATATCAGGAATGAGCAGTTCTTC	CASSRTRDIRNEQFF
TRBV24-1	-	-	TRBJ2-6	TGTGCCACTGGGGACTTCTCTGGGGCCAACGTCCTGACTTTC	CATGDFSGANVLTF
TRBV5-1	TRBD2	-	TRBJ2-3	TGCGCCAGCAGCTCGGGGACTAGCGGGGGGTCAGATACGCAGTATTTT	CASSSGTSGGSDTQYF
TRBV6-5	-	-	TRBJ2-1	TGTGCCACCATGACAGAGGATTACAATGAGCAGTTCTTC	CATMTEDYNEQFF
TRBV3-1/TRBV3-2	-	-	TRBJ2-3	TGTGCCAGCAGCCAAGGAGGAGATACGCAGTATTTT	CASSQGGDTQYF
TRBV18	-	-	TRBJ1-2	TGTGCCAGCTCACCACGGGTCGGCGGCTATGGCTACACCTTC	CASSPRVGGYGYTF
TRBV12-3/TRBV12-4	-	-	TRBJ2-5	TGTGCCAGCAGTTTTGGGAGGCAAGAGACCCAGTACTTC	CASSFGRQETQYF
TRBV9	TRBD1	-	TRBJ1-2	TGTGCCAGCAGCACAGACCCCCAGGGGGGCTATGGCTACACCTTC	CASSTDPQGGYGYTF
TRBV6-5	TRBD1	-	TRBJ1-1	TGTGCCAGCAGTTACTCGAGGGGGCAGCCCGTAGCTTTCTTT	CASSYSRGQPVAFF